The 14 T cell receptor beta chains below all came from one sample that was sequenced in a study of T cell responses to AZD1222 COVID-19 vaccine. Libraries were prepared by immunoSEQ multiplex PCR; TCRdb keeps only in-frame clonotypes and omits some of them. The table lists 150,000 to 200,000 clones, 88% of them singletons. This specimen consisted of peripheral blood, obtained 28 days after the second AZD1222 dose. Receptors were obtained from an adult who received the AZD1222 COVID-19 vaccine.

The CDR3 is CSVALGQGEGSPLHF. CDR3 DNA sequence: TGCAGCGTTGCTTTGGGACAGGGAGAGGGATCACCCCTCCACTTT. V is TRBV29-1 and J is TRBJ1-6, with 9 bases matching TRBD1. J gave up 10 bases and V 4 bases, and 11 bases lay outside the gene matches. Per germline, CDR1 SQVTM and CDR2 ANQGSEA. This CDR3 has 15 residues.

The chain carries TRBV6-5 and TRBJ2-5; no reliable D call. The CDR3 runs 14 residues. Trimming removed 6 bases at V and 2 bases at J, with 13 bases between. CDR1 is MNHEY, CDR2 SVGAGI, per germline. CDR3: CASSSGPIQETQYF. In nucleotides, the CDR3 is TGTGCCAGCAGCTCAGGACCTATTCAAGAGACCCAGTACTTC.

The V call is TRBV28, the J call TRBJ1-2; a weak D match, TRBD1 (6 bases). Germline V gives CDR1 MDHEN, CDR2 SYDVKM. CDR3 length: 14 residues. Trimming left V 1 base short and J 7 bases short, with 13 bases between. Written as DNA, the CDR3 is TGTGCCAGCAGTTTATCGGTAGGGGGGAGTGGCTACACCTTC. It specifies CASSLSVGGSGYTF.

In this sample, this clone turned up once. The chain uses TRBV7-2 and TRBJ2-5; D is possibly TRBD1 (5 bases). The CDR3 consists of 16 residues. V lost 0 bases and J lost 1, with 12 bases in between. CDR1 and CDR2 from the germline V gene are SGHTA and FQGNSA. Here the CDR3 reads CASSLAGGQGQETQYF. Here the CDR3 DNA reads TGTGCCAGCAGCTTAGCTGGTGGGCAGGGCCAAGAGACCCAGTACTTC.

The chain is built from TRBV6-5 and TRBJ2-7; 8 bases are shared with TRBD1. Trimming took 6 bases from V and 4 from J; bases not matched to a gene: 8. The CDR3 sequence is 14 residues long. Germline V gene data show CDR1 as MNHEY and CDR2 as SVGAGI. The CDR3 DNA reads as TGTGCCAGCAGGCGCTCAGGGGGCTATTACGAGCAGTACTTC. Translation gives CASRRSGGYYEQYF.

The rearrangement links TRBV6-4 to TRBJ2-7; 9 nucleotides align to TRBD1. The CDR3 is 18 amino acids. Trimming removed 1 base from V and 2 bases from J; junction bases left unmatched: 12. The germline V gene has CDR1 MRHNA and CDR2 SNTAGT. The CDR3 DNA follows: TGTGCCAGCAGTGACTTATTGCGGGGACAGGGTAGACCCTACGAGCAGTACTTC. Translation gives CASSDLLRGQGRPYEQYF.

This chain connects TRBV29-1 to TRBJ1-1; no clear D gene. The length of the CDR3 is 12 residues. Germline values: CDR1 SQVTM, CDR2 ANQGSEA. V lost 5 bases, J lost 1 base, and 8 bases lay in between. DNA for the CDR3: TGCAGCGTTAGGCAACCGAACACTGAAGCTTTCTTT. This translates into CSVRQPNTEAFF.

The chain employs TRBV5-1 and TRBJ1-1; 7 nucleotides align to TRBD1. The length of the CDR3 is 15 residues. Unmatched junction bases numbered 8, after V lost 1 base and J lost 5 bases. The V gene's germline CDR1 is SGHRS and CDR2 YFSETQ. The CDR3 DNA reads TGCGCCAGCAGCTTGATAGAGGGGGCTGGGACTGAAGCTTTCTTT. Amino acids: CASSLIEGAGTEAFF.

As DNA, the CDR3 is TGTGCCAGCTCACCACGGACTGTTAACTCTGGGGCCAACGTCCTGACTTTC. It encodes CASSPRTVNSGANVLTF. The rearrangement uses TRBV18 and TRBJ2-6, with D possibly matching TRBD2 (5 bases). The CDR3 has 17 amino acids. Germline CDR1 KGHSH, CDR2 LQKENI. Between the trimmed V and J ends, which lost 1 base and 0 bases, there was a span of 10 bases.

The CDR3 reads CASSRGQNNEKLFF. Here the CDR3 DNA reads TGTGCCAGCAGCCGGGGACAGAATAATGAAAAACTGTTTTTT. The chain carries TRBV7-9 and TRBJ1-4; TRBD1 agrees at 7 bases. Looked up from germline, CDR1 is SEHNR and CDR2 is FQNEAQ (reference sequence). Unmatched junction bases numbered 4, after V lost 5 bases and J lost 4 bases. There are 14 residues in the CDR3. Supplemented by reference TRBV7-9 and TRBJ1-4, the full variable domain reads DTGVSQNPRHKITKRGQNVTFRCDPISEHNRLYWYRQTLGQGPEFLTYFQNEAQLEKSRLLSDRFSAERPKGSFSTLEIQRTEQGDSAMYLCASSRGQNNEKLFFGSGTQLSVL.

V and J are TRBV6-5 and TRBJ1-2, with a tentative D call TRBD1 (5 bases). The CDR3 covers 13 residues. The V gene lost 6 bases and the J gene lost 8 bases, with 16 bases spanning the gap. Per germline, CDR1 MNHEY and CDR2 SVGAGI. The CDR3 reads CASRDQGGRGYTF. The CDR3 DNA is TGTGCCAGCAGAGACCAGGGAGGGAGAGGCTACACCTTC.

The chain is built from TRBV19 and TRBJ1-2; 7 bases agree with TRBD1. This CDR3 has 13 residues. In germline, CDR1 is LNHDA, CDR2 SQIVND (reference sequence). The ends lost 4 bases at V and 3 bases at J; junction bases unmatched: 2. The CDR3 DNA reads as TGTGCCAGTAGTACTACAGGGGACTATGGCTACACCTTC. This sequence encodes CASSTTGDYGYTF.

The table lists this clone with a count of one. The chain has TRBV2 and TRBJ1-6; 8 bases map to TRBD1. Germline lookup yields CDR1 SNHLY and CDR2 FYNNEI. The CDR3 extends over 14 amino acids. The V gene end was trimmed by 5 bases and the J gene end by 9 bases; junction bases not matched to a gene: 6. CDR3 nucleotide sequence: TGTGCCAGCAGTTACAGGGGGGTTGGTTCACCCCTCCACTTT. Its translation is CASSYRGVGSPLHF. The full variable domain, with the rest looked up from reference TRBV2 and TRBJ1-6, is EPEVTQTPSHQVTQMGQEVILRCVPISNHLYFYWYRQILGQKVEFLVSFYNNEISEKSEIFDDQFSVERPDGSNFTLKIRSTKLEDSAMYFCASSYRGVGSPLHFGNGTRLTVT.

This clone was picked up one time. The rearrangement uses TRBV2 and TRBJ1-2; D perhaps matches TRBD1 (5 bases). Germline CDR1 reads SNHLY; CDR2 reads FYNNEI. V was clipped by 7 bases and J by 4 bases, with 13 bases between them. This CDR3 spans 13 amino acids. The CDR3 DNA is TGTGCCAGCACCGAGGAGGGGTTCTATGGCTACACCTTC. This sequence encodes CASTEEGFYGYTF. The full variable domain, with the rest looked up from reference TRBV2 and TRBJ1-2, is EPEVTQTPSHQVTQMGQEVILRCVPISNHLYFYWYRQILGQKVEFLVSFYNNEISEKSEIFDDQFSVERPDGSNFTLKIRSTKLEDSAMYFCASTEEGFYGYTFGSGTRLTVV.